Below, one TCR beta chain is given with its context. The antigen is undetermined. Trimming took 7 bases from V and 2 from J, leaving 12 bases between them. This CDR3 is built from 14 residues. Germline CDR1 SNHLY, CDR2 FYNNEI. This entry is derived from a study of CD8 T cells in ankylosing spondylitis. Study observations and caveats: Reportedly, disease-linked clones are significantly enriched in ankylosing spondylitis patients' matched synovial fluid. Disease-linked clones proved CD8+ and comparatively uncommon in peripheral blood. What appeared characteristic of ankylosing spondylitis blood was a TCR beta motif of fewer than ten highly homologous variants.

Making the TCR beta libraries involved quantitative 5'-RACE with molecular barcodes. TCRdb independently ran MiXCR on the 5' RACE reads; one entry per CDR3 protein. Among roughly 180,000 distinct CDR3 sequences listed, about an eighth were seen once. Sequenced input: blood, either unsorted or a sorted T cell fraction (not recorded which). This chain uses TRBV2 with TRBJ1-5; tentative D call: TRBD1 (6 bases). The TCR comes from a female donor with ankylosing spondylitis or in good health (not recorded which). In DNA form, the CDR3 reads TGTGCCAGCACCACGGCAGGGGGCAATCAGCCCCAGCATTTT. It encodes CASTTAGGNQPQHF.